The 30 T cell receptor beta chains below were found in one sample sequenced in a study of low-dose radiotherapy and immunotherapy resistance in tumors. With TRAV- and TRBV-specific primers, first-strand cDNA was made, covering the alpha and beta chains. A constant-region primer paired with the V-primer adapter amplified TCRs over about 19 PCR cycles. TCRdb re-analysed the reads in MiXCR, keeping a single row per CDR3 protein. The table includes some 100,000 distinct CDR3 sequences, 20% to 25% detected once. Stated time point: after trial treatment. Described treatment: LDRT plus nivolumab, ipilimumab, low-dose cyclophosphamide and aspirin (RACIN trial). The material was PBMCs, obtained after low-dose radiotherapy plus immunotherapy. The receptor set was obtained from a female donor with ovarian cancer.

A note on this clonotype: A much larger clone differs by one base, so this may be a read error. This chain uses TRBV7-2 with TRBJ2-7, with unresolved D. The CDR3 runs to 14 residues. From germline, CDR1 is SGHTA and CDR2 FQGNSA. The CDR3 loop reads CATSTRTATYEQYF. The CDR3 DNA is TGTGCCACCAGCACCAGGACGGCAACCTACGAGCAGTACTTC. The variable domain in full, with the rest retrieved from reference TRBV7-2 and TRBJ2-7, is GAGVSQSPSNKVTEKGKDVELRCDPISGHTALYWYRQSLGQGLEFLIYFQGNSAPDKSGLPSDRFSAERTGGSVSTLTIQRTQQEDSAVYLCATSTRTATYEQYFGPGTRLTVT.

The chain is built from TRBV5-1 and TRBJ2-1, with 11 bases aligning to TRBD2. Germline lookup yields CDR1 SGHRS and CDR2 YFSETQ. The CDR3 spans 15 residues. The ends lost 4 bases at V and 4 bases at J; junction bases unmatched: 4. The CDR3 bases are TGCGCCAGCAGCACTGCTAGCGGGAGGTACAATGAGCAGTTCTTC. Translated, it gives CASSTASGRYNEQFF. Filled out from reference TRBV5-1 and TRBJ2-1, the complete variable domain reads KAGVTQTPRYLIKTRGQQVTLSCSPISGHRSVSWYQQTPGQGLQFLFEYFSETQRNKGNFPGRFSGRQFSNSRSEMNVSTLELGDSALYLCASSTASGRYNEQFFGPGTRLTVL.

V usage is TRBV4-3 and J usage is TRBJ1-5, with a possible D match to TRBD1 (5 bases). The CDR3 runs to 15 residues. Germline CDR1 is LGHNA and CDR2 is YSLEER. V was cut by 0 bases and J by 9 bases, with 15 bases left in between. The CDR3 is CASSQEVGGSRPQHF. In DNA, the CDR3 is TGCGCCAGCAGCCAAGAAGTGGGGGGAAGCCGGCCCCAGCATTTT.

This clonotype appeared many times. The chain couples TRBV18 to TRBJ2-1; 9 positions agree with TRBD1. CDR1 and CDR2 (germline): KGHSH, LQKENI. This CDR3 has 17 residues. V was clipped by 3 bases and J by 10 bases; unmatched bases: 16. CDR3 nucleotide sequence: TGTGCCAGCTCACCCCATGCCGGGACAGGGTCCCCAGCCGAGCAGTTCTTC. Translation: CASSPHAGTGSPAEQFF.

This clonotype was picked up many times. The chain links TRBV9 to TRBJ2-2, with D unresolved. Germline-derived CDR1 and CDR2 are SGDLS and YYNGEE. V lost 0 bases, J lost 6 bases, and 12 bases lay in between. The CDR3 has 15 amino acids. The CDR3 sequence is CASSVGWAVSGELFF. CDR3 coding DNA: TGTGCCAGCAGCGTAGGGTGGGCGGTTTCCGGGGAGCTGTTTTTT.

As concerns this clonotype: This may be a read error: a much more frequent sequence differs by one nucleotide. CDR3 protein: CASGLFVGTTGELFF. The CDR3, as DNA: TGTGCCAGCGGCTTATTCGTGGGGACCACCGGGGAGCTGTTTTTT. The chain couples TRBV11-2 to TRBJ2-2; D tentatively fits TRBD1 or TRBD2 (5 bases each). This CDR3 has 15 amino acids. The germline gives CDR1 SGHAT, CDR2 FQNNGV.

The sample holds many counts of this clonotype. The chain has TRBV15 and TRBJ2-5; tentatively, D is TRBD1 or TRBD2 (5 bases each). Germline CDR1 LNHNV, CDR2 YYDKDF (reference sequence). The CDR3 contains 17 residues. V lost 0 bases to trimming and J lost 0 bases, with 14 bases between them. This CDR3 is CATSRDTDGGHQETQYF. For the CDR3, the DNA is TGTGCCACCAGCAGAGACACCGATGGGGGACACCAAGAGACCCAGTACTTC.

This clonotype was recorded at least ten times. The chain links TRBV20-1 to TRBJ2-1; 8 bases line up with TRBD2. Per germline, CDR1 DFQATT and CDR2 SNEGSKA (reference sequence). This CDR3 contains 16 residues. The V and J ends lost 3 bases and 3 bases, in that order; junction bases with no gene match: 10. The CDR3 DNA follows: TGCAGTGCTAGGGAGGTGGCGGGGGGAAACTACAATGAGCAGTTCTTC. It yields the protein CSAREVAGGNYNEQFF.

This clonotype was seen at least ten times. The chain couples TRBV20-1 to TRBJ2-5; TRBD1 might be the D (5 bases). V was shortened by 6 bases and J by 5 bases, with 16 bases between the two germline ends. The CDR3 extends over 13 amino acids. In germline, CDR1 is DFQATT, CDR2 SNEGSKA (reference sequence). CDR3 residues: CSARWRQWETQYF. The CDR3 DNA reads TGCAGTGCCCGGTGGAGACAGTGGGAGACCCAGTACTTC.

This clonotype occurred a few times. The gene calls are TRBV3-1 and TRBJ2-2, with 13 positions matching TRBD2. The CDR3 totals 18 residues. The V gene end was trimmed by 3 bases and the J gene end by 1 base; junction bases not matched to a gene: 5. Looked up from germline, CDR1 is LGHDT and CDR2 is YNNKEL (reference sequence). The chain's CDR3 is CASSQPGLAGMNTGELFF. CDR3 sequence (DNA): TGTGCCAGCAGCCAGCCGGGACTAGCGGGGATGAACACCGGGGAGCTGTTTTTT.

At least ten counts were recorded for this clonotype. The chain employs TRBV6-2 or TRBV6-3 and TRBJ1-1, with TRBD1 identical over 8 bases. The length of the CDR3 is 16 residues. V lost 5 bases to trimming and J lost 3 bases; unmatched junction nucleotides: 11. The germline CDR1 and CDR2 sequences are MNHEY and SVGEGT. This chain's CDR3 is CASSSGQGPGDTEAFF. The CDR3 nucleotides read TGTGCCAGCAGTAGCGGACAGGGCCCGGGGGACACTGAAGCTTTCTTT.

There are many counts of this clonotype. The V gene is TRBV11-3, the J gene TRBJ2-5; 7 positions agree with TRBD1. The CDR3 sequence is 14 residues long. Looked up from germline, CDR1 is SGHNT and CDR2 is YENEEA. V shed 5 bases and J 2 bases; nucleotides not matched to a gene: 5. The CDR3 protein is CASSPRDSQETQYF. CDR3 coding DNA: TGTGCCAGCAGCCCCCGGGACAGTCAAGAGACCCAGTACTTC.

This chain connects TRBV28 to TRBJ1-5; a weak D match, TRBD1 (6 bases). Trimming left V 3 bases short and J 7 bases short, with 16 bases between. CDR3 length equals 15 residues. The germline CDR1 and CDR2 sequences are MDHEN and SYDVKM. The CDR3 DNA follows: TGTGCCAGCAGTTTTTCGGGGGGCGCGGGGCAGCCCCAGCATTTT. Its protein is CASSFSGGAGQPQHF. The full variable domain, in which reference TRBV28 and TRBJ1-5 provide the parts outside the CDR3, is DVKVTQSSRYLVKRTGEKVFLECVQDMDHENMFWYRQDPGLGLRLIYFSYDVKMKEKGDIPEGYSVSREKKERFSLILESASTNQTSMYLCASSFSGGAGQPQHFGDGTRLSIL.

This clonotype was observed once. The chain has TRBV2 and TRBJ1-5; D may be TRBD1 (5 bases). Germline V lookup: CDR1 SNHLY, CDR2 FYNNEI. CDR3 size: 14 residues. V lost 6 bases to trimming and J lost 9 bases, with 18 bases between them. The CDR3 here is CASSYGTAGLPQHF. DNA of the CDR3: TGTGCCAGCAGCTACGGGACTGCGGGGTTGCCCCAGCATTTT.

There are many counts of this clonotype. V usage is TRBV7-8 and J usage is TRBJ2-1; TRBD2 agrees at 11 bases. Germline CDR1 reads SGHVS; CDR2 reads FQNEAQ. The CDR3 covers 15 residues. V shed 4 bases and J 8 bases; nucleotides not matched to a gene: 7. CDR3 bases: TGTGCCAGCAGCTCCCGTAGCGGGGGGGCCGATGAGCAGTTCTTC. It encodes CASSSRSGGADEQFF.

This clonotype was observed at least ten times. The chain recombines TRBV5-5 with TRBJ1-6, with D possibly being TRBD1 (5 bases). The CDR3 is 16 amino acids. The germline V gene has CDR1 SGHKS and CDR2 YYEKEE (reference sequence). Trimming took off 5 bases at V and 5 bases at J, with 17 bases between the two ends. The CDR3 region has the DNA TGTGCCAGCAGTTCCGCGCGGGGGGGGAATAATTCACCCCTCCACTTT. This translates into CASSSARGGNNSPLHF.

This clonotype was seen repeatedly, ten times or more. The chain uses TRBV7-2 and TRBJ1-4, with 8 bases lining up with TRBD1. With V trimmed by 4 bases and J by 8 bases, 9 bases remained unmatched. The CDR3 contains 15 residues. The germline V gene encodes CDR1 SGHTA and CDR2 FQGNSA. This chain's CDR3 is CASSSRTGRREKLFF. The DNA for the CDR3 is TGTGCCAGCAGCTCGCGGACAGGGAGAAGAGAAAAACTGTTTTTT.

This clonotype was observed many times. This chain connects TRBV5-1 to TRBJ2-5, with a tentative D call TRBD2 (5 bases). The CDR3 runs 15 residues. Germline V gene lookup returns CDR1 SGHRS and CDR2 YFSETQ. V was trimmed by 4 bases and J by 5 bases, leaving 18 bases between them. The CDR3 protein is CASSLTAAQVETQYF. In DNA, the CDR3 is TGCGCCAGCAGCCTAACAGCGGCCCAAGTGGAGACCCAGTACTTC.

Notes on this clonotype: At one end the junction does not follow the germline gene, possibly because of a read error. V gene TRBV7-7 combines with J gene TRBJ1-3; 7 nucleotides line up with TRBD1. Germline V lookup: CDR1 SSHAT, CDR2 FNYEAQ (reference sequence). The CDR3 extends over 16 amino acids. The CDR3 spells CASSPGGAASGNTIYF. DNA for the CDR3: TGTGCTAGCAGCCCAGGGGGGGCAGCTTCTGGAAACACCATATATTTT.

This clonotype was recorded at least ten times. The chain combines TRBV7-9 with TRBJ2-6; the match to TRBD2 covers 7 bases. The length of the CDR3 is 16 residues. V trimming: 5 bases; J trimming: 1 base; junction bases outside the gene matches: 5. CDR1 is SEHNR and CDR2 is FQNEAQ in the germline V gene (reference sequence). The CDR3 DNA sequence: TGTGCCAGCAGCCCCGGACTAGTTTCTGGGGCCAACGTCCTGACTTTC. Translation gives CASSPGLVSGANVLTF. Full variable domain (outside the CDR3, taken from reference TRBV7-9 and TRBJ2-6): DTGVSQNPRHKITKRGQNVTFRCDPISEHNRLYWYRQTLGQGPEFLTYFQNEAQLEKSRLLSDRFSAERPKGSFSTLEIQRTEQGDSAMYLCASSPGLVSGANVLTFGAGSRLTVL.

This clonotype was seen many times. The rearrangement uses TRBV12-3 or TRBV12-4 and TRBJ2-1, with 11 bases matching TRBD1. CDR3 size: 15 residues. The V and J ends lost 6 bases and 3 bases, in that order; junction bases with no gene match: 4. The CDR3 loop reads CASRTGTGGYNEQFF. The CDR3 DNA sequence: TGTGCCAGCAGGACCGGGACAGGGGGCTACAATGAGCAGTTCTTC.

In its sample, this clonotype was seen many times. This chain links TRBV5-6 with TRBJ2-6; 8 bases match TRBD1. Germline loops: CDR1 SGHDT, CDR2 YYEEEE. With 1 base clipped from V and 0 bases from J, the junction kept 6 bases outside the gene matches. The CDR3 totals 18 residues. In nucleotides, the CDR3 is TGTGCCAGCAGCTTGCGGACAGGGCTATCCTCTGGGGCCAACGTCCTGACTTTC. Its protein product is CASSLRTGLSSGANVLTF.

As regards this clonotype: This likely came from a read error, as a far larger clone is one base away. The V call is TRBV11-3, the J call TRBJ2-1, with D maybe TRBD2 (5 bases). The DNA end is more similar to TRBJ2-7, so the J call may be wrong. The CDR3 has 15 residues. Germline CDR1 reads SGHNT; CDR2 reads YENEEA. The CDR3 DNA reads TGTGCCAGCAGCCCCGGACGGGGTGTTTCCTACGTGCAGTACTTC. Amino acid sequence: CASSPGRGVSYVQYF.

For the CDR3, the DNA is TGTGCCAGCAGTCGAACCGGGACTAGCGGGGGGGCCGGCTACAATGAGCAGTTCTTC. This translates into CASSRTGTSGGAGYNEQFF. The rearrangement links TRBV6-2 or TRBV6-3 to TRBJ2-1, with 16 bases lining up with TRBD2. The V gene's germline CDR1 is MNHEY and CDR2 SVGEGT. The ends lost 5 bases at V and 3 bases at J; junction bases unmatched: 10. The CDR3 has 19 amino acids.

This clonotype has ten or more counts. The CDR3, as DNA: TGCGCCAGCAGCTTGGCGGGGGCGGGCAATCAGCCCCAGCATTTT. Protein sequence: CASSLAGAGNQPQHF. The chain carries TRBV5-1 and TRBJ1-5; tentative D call: TRBD1 (6 bases). The CDR3 loop spans 15 amino acids. The germline V and J ends were trimmed by 0 bases and 2 bases, with 9 bases remaining between them. The germline CDR1 and CDR2 sequences are SGHRS and YFSETQ.

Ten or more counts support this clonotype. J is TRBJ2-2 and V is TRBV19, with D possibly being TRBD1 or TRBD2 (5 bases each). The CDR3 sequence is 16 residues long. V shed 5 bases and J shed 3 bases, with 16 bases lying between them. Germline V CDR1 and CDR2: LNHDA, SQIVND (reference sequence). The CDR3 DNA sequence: TGTGCCAGTAGTCCCCTGGGGACGGCGGACACCGGGGAGCTGTTTTTT. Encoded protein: CASSPLGTADTGELFF.

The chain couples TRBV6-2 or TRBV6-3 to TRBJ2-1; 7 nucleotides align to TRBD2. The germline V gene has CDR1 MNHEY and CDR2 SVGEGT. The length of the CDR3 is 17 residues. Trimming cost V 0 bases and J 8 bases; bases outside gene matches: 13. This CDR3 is CASSYSIFGGEGDEQFF. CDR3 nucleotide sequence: TGTGCCAGCAGTTACTCGATCTTTGGGGGGGAAGGCGATGAGCAGTTCTTC.

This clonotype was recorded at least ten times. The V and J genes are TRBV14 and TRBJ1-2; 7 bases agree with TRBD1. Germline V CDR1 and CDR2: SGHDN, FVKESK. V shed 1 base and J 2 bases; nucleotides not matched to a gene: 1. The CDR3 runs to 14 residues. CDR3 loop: CASSQADRNYGYTF. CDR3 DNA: TGTGCCAGCAGCCAAGCGGACAGGAACTATGGCTACACCTTC.

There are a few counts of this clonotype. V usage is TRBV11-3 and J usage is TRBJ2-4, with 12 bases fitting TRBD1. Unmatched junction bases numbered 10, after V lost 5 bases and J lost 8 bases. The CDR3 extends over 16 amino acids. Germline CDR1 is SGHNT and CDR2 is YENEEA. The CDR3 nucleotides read TGTGCCAGCAGCCCCCGGTCCGGGACAGGGGGCGACATTCAGTACTTC. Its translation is CASSPRSGTGGDIQYF.

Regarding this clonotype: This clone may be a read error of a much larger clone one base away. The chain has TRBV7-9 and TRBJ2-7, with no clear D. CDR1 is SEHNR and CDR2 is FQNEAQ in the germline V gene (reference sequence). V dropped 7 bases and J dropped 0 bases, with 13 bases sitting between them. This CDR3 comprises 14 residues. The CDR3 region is CASIFVSNSYEQYF. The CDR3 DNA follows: TGTGCCAGCATCTTCGTTTCCAACTCCTACGAGCAGTACTTC.